This T cell receptor (beta chain) is from a study of early T cells in non-severe SARS-CoV-2 infection. On the study more broadly: Bulk RNA taken from unsorted whole blood was sequenced, leaving chains unpaired.

Deletions cut 4 bases from V and 8 bases from J, with 26 bases between. Germline lookup yields CDR1 LNHDA and CDR2 SQIVND (reference sequence). The CDR3 spans 17 residues. This clonotype was counted between two and nine times. Molecules of cDNA were individually given unique molecular identifiers that were attached to them. Via MiXCR, TCRdb re-called the 5' RACE reads, giving one row per CDR3 protein. The sample has 97,000 or so distinct CDR3 sequences; about 10% are singletons. This rearrangement joins TRBV19 to TRBJ1-2, with a weak D call TRBD1 (6 bases). The sequencing here drew on whole blood, taken at baseline. The source is an adult who was a healthcare worker with PCR-confirmed SARS-CoV-2 infection or an uninfected control (not recorded which). The CDR3 sequence: CASSTERQAVRAMGYTF. The CDR3 nucleotides read TGTGCCAGTAGTACCGAGAGACAGGCCGTTCGCGCTATGGGCTACACCTTC.